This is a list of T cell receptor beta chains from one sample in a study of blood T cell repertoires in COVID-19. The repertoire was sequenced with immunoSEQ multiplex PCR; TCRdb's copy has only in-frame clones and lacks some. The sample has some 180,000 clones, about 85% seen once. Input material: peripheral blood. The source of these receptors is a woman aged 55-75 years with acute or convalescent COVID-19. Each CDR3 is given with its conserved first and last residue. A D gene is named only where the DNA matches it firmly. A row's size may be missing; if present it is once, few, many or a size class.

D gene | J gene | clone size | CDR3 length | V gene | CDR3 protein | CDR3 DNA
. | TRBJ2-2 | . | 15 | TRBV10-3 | CAIKRASERAGELFF | TGTGCCATCAAAAGGGCTAGCGAGAGGGCCGGGGAGCTGTTTTTT
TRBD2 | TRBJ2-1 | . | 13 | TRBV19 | CASQGLAANEQFF | TGTGCCAGCCAGGGACTAGCGGCAAATGAGCAGTTCTTC
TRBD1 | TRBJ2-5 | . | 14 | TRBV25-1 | CASSAGQGQETQYF | TGTGCCAGCAGTGCGGGACAGGGCCAAGAGACCCAGTACTTC
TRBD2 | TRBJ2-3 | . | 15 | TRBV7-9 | CASSATSGLTDTQYF | TGTGCCAGCAGCGCGACTAGCGGACTCACAGATACGCAGTATTTT
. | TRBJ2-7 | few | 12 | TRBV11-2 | CASSSGIYEQYF | TGTGCCAGCAGCTCAGGGATCTACGAGCAGTACTTC
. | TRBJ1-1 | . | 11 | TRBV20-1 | CSAIRGFGAFF | TGCAGTGCTATTCGGGGGTTTGGGGCTTTCTTT
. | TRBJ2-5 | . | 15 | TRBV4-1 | CASSLGGDFQETQYF | TGCGCCAGCAGCCTCGGAGGGGACTTCCAAGAGACCCAGTACTTC
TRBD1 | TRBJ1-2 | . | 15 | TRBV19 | CASSRDRGSLEDYTF | TGTGCCAGTAGCAGGGACAGGGGGTCCCTAGAAGACTACACCTTC
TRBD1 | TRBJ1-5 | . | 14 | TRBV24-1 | CATSDSGGFQPQHF | TGTGCCACCAGTGACTCAGGGGGCTTTCAGCCCCAGCATTTT
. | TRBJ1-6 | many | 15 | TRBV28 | CASSSPGGGDSPLHF | TGTGCCAGCAGTTCCCCCGGGGGTGGGGATTCACCCCTCCACTTT
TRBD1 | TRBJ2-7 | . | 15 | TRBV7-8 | CASSLGEGGPYEQYF | TGTGCCAGCAGCTTAGGGGAAGGGGGCCCCTACGAGCAGTACTTC
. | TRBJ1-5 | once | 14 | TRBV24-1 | CATSDAGGNQPQHF | TGTGCCACCAGTGACGCAGGGGGCAATCAGCCCCAGCATTTT
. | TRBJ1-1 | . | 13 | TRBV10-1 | CASRLDTDTEAFF | TGCGCCAGCAGGCTCGACACCGACACTGAAGCTTTCTTT
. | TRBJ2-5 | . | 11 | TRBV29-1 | CSVAGGETQYF | TGCAGCGTTGCAGGTGGGGAGACCCAGTACTTC
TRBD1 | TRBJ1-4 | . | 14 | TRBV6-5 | CASRTGALNEKLFF | TGTGCCAGCAGGACAGGGGCCCTTAATGAAAAACTGTTTTTT
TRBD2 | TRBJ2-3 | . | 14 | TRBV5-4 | CASHSGRGPDTQYF | TGTGCCAGCCATAGCGGGAGAGGCCCAGATACGCAGTATTTT
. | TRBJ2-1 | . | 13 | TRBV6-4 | CASSQGGRDEQFF | TGTGCCAGCAGTCAGGGGGGCCGCGATGAGCAGTTCTTC
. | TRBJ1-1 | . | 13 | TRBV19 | CASSIDPRTEAFF | TGTGCCAGTAGTATCGACCCGAGGACTGAAGCTTTCTTT
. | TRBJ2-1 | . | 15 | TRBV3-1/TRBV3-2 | CASSQGSSGYNEQFF | TGTGCCAGCAGCCAAGGATCATCGGGTTACAATGAGCAGTTCTTC
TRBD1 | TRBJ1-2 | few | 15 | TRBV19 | CASSTGQGFGYGYTF | TGTGCCAGTAGTACGGGACAGGGATTTGGCTATGGCTACACCTTC
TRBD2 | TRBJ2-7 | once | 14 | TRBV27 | CASSFRTSGSEQYF | TGTGCCAGCAGTTTTCGGACTAGCGGGAGTGAGCAGTACTTC
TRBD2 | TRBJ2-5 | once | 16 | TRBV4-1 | CASSQDGAGARETQYF | TGCGCCAGCAGCCAAGACGGAGCGGGAGCGAGGGAGACCCAGTACTTC
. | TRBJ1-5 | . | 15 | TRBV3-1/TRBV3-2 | CASSQGTYSNQPQHF | TGTGCCAGCAGCCAAGGAACATATAGCAATCAGCCCCAGCATTTT
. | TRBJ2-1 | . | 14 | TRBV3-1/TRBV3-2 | CASSVRGGGNEQFF | TGTGCCAGCAGCGTCCGAGGGGGGGGCAATGAGCAGTTCTTC
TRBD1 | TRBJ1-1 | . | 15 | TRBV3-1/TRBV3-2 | CASSRRDSGNTEAFF | TGTGCCAGCAGCCGAAGGGACAGTGGAAACACTGAAGCTTTCTTT
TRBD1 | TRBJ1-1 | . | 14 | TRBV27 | CASSTGQGNTEAFF | TGTGCCAGCAGCACGGGACAGGGGAACACTGAAGCTTTCTTT
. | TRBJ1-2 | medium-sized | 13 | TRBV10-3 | CAISESTADGYTF | TGTGCCATCAGTGAGTCAACTGCGGATGGCTACACCTTC
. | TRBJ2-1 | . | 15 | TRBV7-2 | CASSLAQGIHNEQFF | TGTGCCAGCAGCTTAGCACAGGGTATCCACAATGAGCAGTTCTTC
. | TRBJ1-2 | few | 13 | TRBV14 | CASSQEVSGGYTF | TGTGCCAGCAGCCAAGAAGTTAGCGGCGGCTACACCTTC
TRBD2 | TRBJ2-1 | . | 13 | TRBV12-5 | CASGGRGVNEQFF | TGTGCTAGTGGCGGCCGGGGGGTCAATGAGCAGTTCTTC
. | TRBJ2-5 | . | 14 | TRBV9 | CASSGGQIQETQYF | TGTGCCAGCAGCGGCGGACAGATACAAGAGACCCAGTACTTC
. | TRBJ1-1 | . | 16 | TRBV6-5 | CASSYQPVVRNTEAFF | TGTGCCAGCAGTTACCAACCGGTGGTGCGGAACACTGAAGCTTTCTTT
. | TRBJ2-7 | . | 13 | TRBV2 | CASRKSEINEQYF | TGTGCCAGCAGGAAAAGCGAGATTAACGAGCAGTACTTC
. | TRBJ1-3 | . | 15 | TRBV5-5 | CASSLGGLSGNTIYF | TGTGCCAGCAGCTTGGGGGGGCTCTCTGGAAACACCATATATTTT
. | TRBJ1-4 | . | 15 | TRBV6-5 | CASKPLLSTNEKLFF | TGTGCCAGCAAGCCGCTTCTCTCAACTAATGAAAAACTGTTTTTT